This T cell receptor (beta chain) was captured by sequencing in a study of monozygotic twins with inflammatory bowel disease. General study points: Treatment differences in immunosuppression may have added variability to the repertoires of patients.

The input for each TCR library was approximately 4,000 ng of total RNA. Researchers put TCRalpha and TCRbeta cDNA through two nested PCRs lasting approximately 16 and 10 cycles. TCRdb processed the 5' RACE reads again and assigns one entry to each CDR3 protein, with no DNA. The sample has fewer than 400,000 distinct CDR3 sequences; the top ten hold less than 6.5%. Turning to this clonotype: Its antigen remains unidentified.

Germline CDR1 DFQATT, CDR2 SNEGSKA (reference sequence). CDR3 length equals 14 residues. The chain recombines TRBV20-1 with TRBJ1-2; as DNA is missing, the TRBD1 call by TCRdb cannot be tested. The sequenced sample was blood. This clonotype was sampled from a human donor with ulcerative colitis or Crohn's disease, or a healthy co-twin of an affected twin (not recorded which). CDR3 in amino acids: CSARTSGANYGYTF.